This T cell receptor (beta chain) was documented in a study of cytomegalovirus exposure and HLA in healthy donors. Study overall: Around 80 million unique TCRs from HLA-typed donors were held in an early data release.

Use of 60 Vbeta and 13 Jbeta primers characterized the PCR. Repertoires were generated with immunoSEQ multiplex PCR, while TCRdb's copy carries only in-frame clones and drops some. The sample yields about 240,000 clones, approximately 81% seen once. This CDR3 region has 14 residues. Germline V lookup: CDR1 MGHRA, CDR2 YSYEKL. V gave up 4 bases and J gave up 4 bases; unmatched junction bases: 5. Turning to this clone: The antigen is unknown.

Overall study results and limits: DRB1 showed the most TCR associations and HLA-C the fewest in a later analysis, as rates varied by HLA locus.

The sequencing sample was made of PBMCs. This sequence was found in a woman aged 60-75 years in good health and CMV-seropositive. The chain employs TRBV4-1 and TRBJ2-7; TRBD1 aligns across 9 bases. The CDR3 is CASSLTGGGYEQYF. DNA for the CDR3: TGCGCCAGCAGCCTAACAGGGGGCGGTTACGAGCAGTACTTC.